Shown below are 4 T cell receptor beta chains from a single sample sequenced in a study of early T cells in non-severe SARS-CoV-2 infection. MiXCR, run by TCRdb on the 5' RACE reads, gives a single entry per CDR3 protein. Seen here are 70,000 to 75,000 distinct CDR3 sequences, roughly 13% observed once, and the top ten hold 11% to 15%. The sequenced sample consisted of whole blood. These receptors originate from an adult who was a healthcare worker with PCR-confirmed SARS-CoV-2 infection or an uninfected control (not recorded which).

Many counts were recorded for this clonotype. The rearrangement links TRBV6-1 to TRBJ1-4; 8 bases match TRBD1. The CDR3 spans 14 residues. From germline, CDR1 is MNHNS and CDR2 SASEGT. J gave up 5 bases and V 9 bases, and 8 bases lay outside the gene matches. CDR3 sequence (DNA): TGTGCCAGAGGATACAGGGGGGGAAATGAAAAACTGTTTTTT. Protein sequence: CARGYRGGNEKLFF.

This chain links TRBV11-2 with TRBJ1-3; possible D gene TRBD1, 5 bases. The germline V and J ends were trimmed by 2 bases and 0 bases, with 11 bases remaining between them. CDR3 length: 16 amino acids. Germline V gene data show CDR1 as SGHAT and CDR2 as FQNNGV. The CDR3 coding sequence is TGTGCCAGCAGCTTAATCTCAGGGAACTCTGGAAACACCATATATTTT. Protein product: CASSLISGNSGNTIYF.

This clonotype appeared a few times. The chain joins TRBV4-2 to TRBJ2-3; 13 bases agree with TRBD2. Germline lookup yields CDR1 LGHNA and CDR2 YNFKEQ. The junction had 10 bases not matched to a gene; V was cut back by 5 bases and J by 5 bases. The CDR3 is 17 amino acids. This CDR3 reads CASSWRTSGGIEDTQYF. DNA for the CDR3: TGTGCCAGCAGCTGGCGGACTAGCGGGGGAATAGAAGATACGCAGTATTTT.

This clonotype was seen a few times. The chain combines TRBV3-1 with TRBJ1-1; no definite D call. The CDR3 is 16 residues long. The germline V and J ends were trimmed by 0 bases and 8 bases, with 19 bases remaining between them. Germline V gene data show CDR1 as LGHDT and CDR2 as YNNKEL (reference sequence). CDR3 nucleotide sequence: TGTGCCAGCAGCCAAGAAAGTAGGACTGCAAACCCCGAAGCTTTCTTT. Encoded protein: CASSQESRTANPEAFF.